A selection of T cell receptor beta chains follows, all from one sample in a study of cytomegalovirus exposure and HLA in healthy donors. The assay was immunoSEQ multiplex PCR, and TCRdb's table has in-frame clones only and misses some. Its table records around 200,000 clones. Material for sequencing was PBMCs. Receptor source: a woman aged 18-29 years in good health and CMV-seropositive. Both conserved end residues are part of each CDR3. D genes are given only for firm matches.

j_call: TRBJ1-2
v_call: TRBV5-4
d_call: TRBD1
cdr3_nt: TGTGCCAGCAGCCGGGACAGGCAAAACTATGGCTACACCTTC
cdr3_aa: CASSRDRQNYGYTF

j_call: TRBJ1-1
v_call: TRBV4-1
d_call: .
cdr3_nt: TGCGCCAGCAGCCAAAGCTCCAGGCTCACTGAAGCTTTCTTT
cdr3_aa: CASSQSSRLTEAFF

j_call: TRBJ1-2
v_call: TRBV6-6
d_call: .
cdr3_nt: TGTGCCAGCAGTTATACCGACACAAACTATGGCTACACCTTC
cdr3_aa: CASSYTDTNYGYTF

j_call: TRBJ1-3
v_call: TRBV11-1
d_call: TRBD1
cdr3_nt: TGTGCCAGCAGCGCGAGGACAGGGACTGGAAACACCATATATTTT
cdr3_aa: CASSARTGTGNTIYF

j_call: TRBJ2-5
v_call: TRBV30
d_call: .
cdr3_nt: TGTGCCTGGAGGCCTTGGAAGCGGTCAGAGACCCAGTACTTC
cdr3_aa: CAWRPWKRSETQYF

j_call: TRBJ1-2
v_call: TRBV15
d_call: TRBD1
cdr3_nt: TGTGCCACCAGCAGAGACCCCTCGGGACAGACAATTTATGGCTACACCTTC
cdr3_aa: CATSRDPSGQTIYGYTF

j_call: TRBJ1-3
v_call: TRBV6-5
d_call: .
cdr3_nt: TGTGCCAGCAGTTACTCAGAGGGAATCTCTGGAAACACCATATATTTT
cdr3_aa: CASSYSEGISGNTIYF

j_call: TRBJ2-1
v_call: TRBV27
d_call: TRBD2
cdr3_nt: TGTGCCAGCAGCAGGACTAGCGGGGGCCCCTACAATGAGCAGTTCTTC
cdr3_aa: CASSRTSGGPYNEQFF

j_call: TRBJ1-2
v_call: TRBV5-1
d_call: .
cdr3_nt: TGCGCCAGCAGCTTGGACAGGGTTGACTATGGCTACACCTTC
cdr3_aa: CASSLDRVDYGYTF

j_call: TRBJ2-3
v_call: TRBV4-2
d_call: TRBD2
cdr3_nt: TGTGCCAGCAGCCTTCCAAGCGGGACTAGCGGGGGGGGTGCAGATACGCAGTATTTT
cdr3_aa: CASSLPSGTSGGGADTQYF

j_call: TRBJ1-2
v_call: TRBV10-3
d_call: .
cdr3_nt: TGTGCCATCAGTGATTTGGTAGCTAACTATGGCTACACCTTC
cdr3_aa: CAISDLVANYGYTF

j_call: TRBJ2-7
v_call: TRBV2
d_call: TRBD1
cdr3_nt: TGTGCCAGCAGTGAATTACAGGGGTACGGCGAGCAGTACTTC
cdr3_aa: CASSELQGYGEQYF

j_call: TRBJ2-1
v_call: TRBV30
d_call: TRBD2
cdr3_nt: TGTGCCTGGAGTGTAAGCGGGGGGCGCTACAATGAGCAGTTCTTC
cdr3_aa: CAWSVSGGRYNEQFF

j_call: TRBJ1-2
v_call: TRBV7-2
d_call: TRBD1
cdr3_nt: TGTGCCAGCAGCCCCCAGGGGGACTATGGCTACACCTTC
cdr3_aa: CASSPQGDYGYTF

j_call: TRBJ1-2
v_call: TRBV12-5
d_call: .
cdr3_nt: TGTGCTAGTTTAAGGGAGATTGGAGGCTACACCTTC
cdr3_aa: CASLREIGGYTF

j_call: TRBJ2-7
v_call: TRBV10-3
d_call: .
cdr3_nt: TGTGCCATCAGTGATACGCAAGGGGCCAACGAGCAGTACTTC
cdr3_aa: CAISDTQGANEQYF